Listed here are 27 T cell receptor beta chains from one sample, sequenced in a study of blood T cell repertoires in COVID-19. The table came from immunoSEQ multiplex PCR; TCRdb's copy has only in-frame clones and leaves some out. The top ten clones hold about 14% of a sample with 150,000 to 200,000 clones, less than 80% of them seen once. The sequenced material came from peripheral blood. All receptors come from a man over 45 who had recovered from COVID-19.

V and J are TRBV18 and TRBJ2-7; TRBD1 agrees at 7 bases. The CDR3 spans 14 residues. Trimming took 5 bases from V and 6 from J; bases not matched to a gene: 10. Germline V lookup: CDR1 KGHSH, CDR2 LQKENI. CDR3 in amino acids: CASSARTGRGEQYF. CDR3 sequence (DNA): TGTGCCAGCTCAGCACGGACAGGCAGGGGCGAGCAGTACTTC.

Only a few counts were recorded for this clone. The rearrangement uses TRBV7-9 and TRBJ2-7; D is uncertain. The CDR3 is 13 residues long. Trimming cost V 1 base and J 6 bases, with 10 bases left between them. CDR1 and CDR2 (germline): SEHNR, FQNEAQ (reference sequence). The CDR3 bases are TGTGCCAGCAGCTTAGAACATGCCCTCGAGCAGTACTTC. Amino acid sequence: CASSLEHALEQYF.

The table lists this clone with a few counts. The rearrangement links TRBV27 to TRBJ1-1; the D is unclear. Trimming removed 3 bases from V and 2 bases from J, with 10 bases in between. CDR1 is MNHEY and CDR2 is SMNVEV in the germline V gene (reference sequence). The CDR3 totals 14 residues. The CDR3 coding sequence is TGTGCCAGCAGTTTTCCGGGAACTAACACTGAAGCTTTCTTT. Residues: CASSFPGTNTEAFF.

For this clone: Other DNA sequences in this sample translate to the same CDR3. The rearrangement joins TRBV6-5 to TRBJ2-2, with 9 bases fitting TRBD2. Germline V gene lookup returns CDR1 MNHEY and CDR2 SVGAGI. The CDR3 is 16 amino acids. The J segment lost 4 bases and the V segment lost 3 bases, leaving 6 bases of the junction unmatched. The chain's CDR3 is CASSYLGSGSTGELFF. DNA of the CDR3: TGTGCCAGCAGTTATTTGGGTAGCGGGAGCACCGGGGAGCTGTTTTTT.

In this sample, this clone turned up once. This rearrangement joins TRBV9 to TRBJ2-7, with TRBD2 matching 8 bases. Germline CDR1 is SGDLS and CDR2 is YYNGEE. V trimming: 2 bases; J trimming: 4 bases; junction bases outside the gene matches: 5. The CDR3 runs to 14 residues. Written as DNA, the CDR3 is TGTGCCAGCAGCGTCTCCGGGACTAGGTACGAGCAGTACTTC. Amino acid sequence: CASSVSGTRYEQYF.

The V call is TRBV28, the J call TRBJ2-7, with D possibly being TRBD2 (5 bases). The germline V gene has CDR1 MDHEN and CDR2 SYDVKM. With 1 base removed from V and 2 bases from J, the gap between germline ends came to 15 bases. This CDR3 contains 16 residues. As DNA, the CDR3 is TGTGCCAGCAGTTTATCAGATTTAGCGAACACCTACGAGCAGTACTTC. Amino acids: CASSLSDLANTYEQYF.

Only a few counts were recorded for this clone. The chain uses TRBV7-2 and TRBJ2-3, with TRBD2 identical over 11 bases. Germline assignment: CDR1 SGHTA and CDR2 FQGNSA. CDR3 length: 18 residues. Trimming removed 2 bases from V and 5 bases from J; junction bases left unmatched: 12. This CDR3 is CASSLRSSGRSMGDTQYF. The CDR3 nucleotides read TGTGCCAGCAGCTTAAGGTCTAGCGGGAGGTCGATGGGAGATACGCAGTATTTT.

The J gene is TRBJ2-1, the V gene TRBV9; TRBD2 might be the D (6 bases). CDR1 SGDLS and CDR2 YYNGEE come from the germline V gene. CDR3 length: 14 amino acids. V lost 4 bases and J 5 bases, leaving 13 bases between the germline ends. The DNA for the CDR3 is TGTGCCAGCAGCCCCCGGACTACCAACAATGAGCAGTTCTTC. Amino acids: CASSPRTTNNEQFF.

V gene TRBV5-1 combines with J gene TRBJ1-1; no definite D call. The ends were cut back, 1 base at V and 1 base at J, with 11 bases in the middle. Germline V gene lookup returns CDR1 SGHRS and CDR2 YFSETQ. The CDR3 loop spans 15 amino acids. The CDR3 sequence: CASSLSGFANTEAFF. The DNA for the CDR3 is TGCGCCAGCAGCTTGTCGGGGTTCGCGAACACTGAAGCTTTCTTT.

The chain combines TRBV11-2 with TRBJ2-7; D is possibly TRBD2 (6 bases). Per the germline V gene, CDR1 is SGHAT and CDR2 is FQNNGV. V was trimmed by 2 bases and J by 3 bases, leaving 14 bases between them. CDR3 length: 15 amino acids. CDR3: CASSLSRQGGYEQYF. As DNA, the CDR3 is TGTGCCAGCAGCTTATCCCGCCAGGGAGGCTACGAGCAGTACTTC.

This clone was seen just once. V usage is TRBV10-1 and J usage is TRBJ2-1; 13 positions agree with TRBD2. CDR1 is WNHNN, CDR2 SYGVQD, per germline (reference sequence). V lost 6 bases to trimming and J lost 0 bases; unmatched junction nucleotides: 11. CDR3 size: 19 residues. CDR3 protein: CASSPGLAGEVGSYNEQFF. The CDR3 coding sequence is TGCGCCAGCAGCCCCGGACTAGCGGGAGAAGTCGGCTCCTACAATGAGCAGTTCTTC.

V and J are TRBV25-1 and TRBJ1-1, with 7 bases that match TRBD1. Germline CDR1 reads MGHDK; CDR2 reads SYGVNS. The length of the CDR3 is 15 residues. V gave up 2 bases and J gave up 5 bases; unmatched junction bases: 8. In DNA, the CDR3 is TGTGCCAGCAGTGAAGTAGGGGGCGCGCGGACTGAAGCTTTCTTT. It codes for CASSEVGGARTEAFF.

This clone was seen more than once but under ten times. The chain employs TRBV6-1 and TRBJ2-7, with a weak D call TRBD2 (6 bases). V was pared by 2 bases and J by 2 bases, with 16 bases between. The length of the CDR3 is 16 residues. CDR1 is MNHNS and CDR2 is SASEGT in the germline V gene. For the CDR3, the DNA is TGTGCCAGCAGTGAATTGGCGGGGATTGAAACCTACGAGCAGTACTTC. This encodes CASSELAGIETYEQYF.

V gene TRBV5-1 combines with J gene TRBJ2-1; D is perhaps TRBD1 (5 bases). Trimming shortened V by 0 bases and J by 4 bases, and 11 bases separated the two germline ends. The V gene's germline CDR1 is SGHRS and CDR2 YFSETQ. CDR3 length equals 15 residues. CDR3 nucleotide sequence: TGCGCCAGCAGCTTGGTAGGGGTAGGATACAATGAGCAGTTCTTC. It codes for CASSLVGVGYNEQFF.

This clone was recorded a few times. V usage is TRBV2 and J usage is TRBJ2-1, with 8 bases identical to TRBD1. CDR1 SNHLY and CDR2 FYNNEI come from the germline V gene. V shed 7 bases, J shed 0 bases, and the junction held 23 bases outside the gene matches. This CDR3 comprises 21 residues. The CDR3: CASNTPGGLAGGHSSYNEQFF. The DNA for the CDR3 is TGTGCCAGCAACACACCGGGCGGGCTTGCAGGGGGCCATAGCTCCTACAATGAGCAGTTCTTC.

This clone was seen only once. A junction boundary mismatches the germline segment, possibly from a read error. The genes are TRBV20-1 and TRBJ2-7, with 8 bases aligning to TRBD2. The CDR3 contains 12 residues. Germline-derived CDR1 and CDR2 are DFQATT and SNEGSKA (reference sequence). The CDR3 DNA reads TGCAGAGCTAGTCGGGGGGGTTACGAGCAGTACTTC. It translates to CRASRGGYEQYF.

The chain couples TRBV15 to TRBJ2-1, with 10 nucleotides matching TRBD1. Germline V gene lookup returns CDR1 LNHNV and CDR2 YYDKDF (reference sequence). The CDR3 spans 15 residues. V was clipped by 1 base and J by 3 bases; unmatched bases: 0. The CDR3 region is CATSRGTGGYNEQFF. The CDR3 nucleotides are TGTGCCACCAGCAGAGGGACAGGGGGCTACAATGAGCAGTTCTTC.

In DNA, the CDR3 is TGTGCCAGTACCAAAACTGAGGGGGGGTTGGGCCAGCCCCAGCATTTT. It translates to CASTKTEGGLGQPQHF. This chain connects TRBV19 to TRBJ1-5; perhaps TRBD1 as D (6 bases). V was clipped by 7 bases and J by 7 bases, with 23 bases between them. The CDR3 covers 16 residues. Germline V gene data show CDR1 as LNHDA and CDR2 as SQIVND (reference sequence).

The chain carries TRBV10-1 and TRBJ2-4; D may be TRBD1 (5 bases). The CDR3 length is 14 residues. Germline CDR1 WNHNN, CDR2 SYGVQD (reference sequence). The V end lost 10 bases, the J end lost 2 bases, and 15 bases lay between the germline ends. CDR3 sequence: CATKGLLSKNIQYF. The CDR3 coding sequence is TGCGCCACCAAGGGGTTGTTATCCAAAAACATTCAGTACTTC.

This chain connects TRBV5-4 to TRBJ1-4, with TRBD1 matching 7 bases. The CDR3 is 16 amino acids. Losses at the gene ends were 2 bases for V and 0 bases for J; bases not matched to a gene: 4. Germline V gene data show CDR1 as SGHNT and CDR2 as YYREEE (reference sequence). This CDR3 reads CASSFSGTATNEKLFF. CDR3 nucleotide sequence: TGTGCCAGCAGCTTTTCCGGGACAGCAACTAATGAAAAACTGTTTTTT.

This clone occurred a few times. J is TRBJ2-3 and V is TRBV4-1; TRBD2 matches at 10 bases. The V gene end was trimmed by 4 bases and the J gene end by 1 base; junction bases not matched to a gene: 17. From germline, CDR1 is MGHRA and CDR2 YSYEKL. CDR3 length equals 20 residues. As DNA, the CDR3 is TGCGCCAGCAGCCCCATCTGGGGGGCTAGCGGGAGTCCGGGCACAGATACGCAGTATTTT. This sequence encodes CASSPIWGASGSPGTDTQYF.

The chain has TRBV7-3 and TRBJ2-7, with 8 bases that match TRBD1. V lost 6 bases, J lost 5 bases, and 6 bases stayed unmatched. CDR1 is SGHTA and CDR2 is FQGTGA in the germline V gene. This CDR3 contains 13 residues. The CDR3: CASSPDRANEQYF. CDR3 nucleotides: TGTGCCAGCAGTCCGGACAGGGCGAACGAGCAGTACTTC.

CDR3 DNA sequence: TGTGCCAGCAGCTTAAACCCGGGACAGGTTGGTGAGCAGTTCTTC. Its translation: CASSLNPGQVGEQFF. This chain links TRBV7-3 with TRBJ2-1, with 8 bases identical to TRBD1. The CDR3 runs 15 residues. CDR1 and CDR2 (germline): SGHTA, FQGTGA. The ends lost 1 base at V and 9 bases at J; junction bases unmatched: 8.

This sequence joins TRBV4-1 and TRBJ2-2; 7 bases map to TRBD2. Unmatched junction bases numbered 18, after V lost 6 bases and J lost 5 bases. The CDR3 is made up of 18 amino acids. The germline V gene encodes CDR1 MGHRA and CDR2 YSYEKL. This chain's CDR3 is CASRLSGFQTKKTGELFF. As DNA, the CDR3 is TGCGCCAGCAGGCTTAGCGGGTTTCAAACTAAGAAAACCGGGGAGCTGTTTTTT.

The chain uses TRBV3-1 (or the pseudogene TRBV3-2) and TRBJ1-2, with 7 bases matching TRBD1. Germline CDR1 and CDR2: LGHDT and YNNKEL (reference sequence). The V and J ends lost 1 base and 6 bases, in that order; junction bases with no gene match: 5. The length of the CDR3 is 14 residues. CDR3 protein: CASSQVTGNDGYTF. Here the CDR3 DNA reads TGTGCCAGCAGCCAAGTGACAGGGAACGATGGCTACACCTTC.

V is TRBV28 and J is TRBJ2-7; 9 bases align to TRBD1. In germline, CDR1 is MDHEN, CDR2 SYDVKM. After removal of 4 bases from V and 3 bases from J, the junction contained 4 bases not matched to a gene. This CDR3 spans 14 amino acids. This chain's CDR3 is CASSSLTGGYEQYF. The CDR3 DNA sequence: TGTGCCAGCAGTTCACTGACAGGGGGCTACGAGCAGTACTTC. Full variable domain (missing parts from reference TRBV28 and TRBJ2-7): DVKVTQSSRYLVKRTGEKVFLECVQDMDHENMFWYRQDPGLGLRLIYFSYDVKMKEKGDIPEGYSVSREKKERFSLILESASTNQTSMYLCASSSLTGGYEQYFGPGTRLTVT.

This rearrangement joins TRBV11-2 to TRBJ1-3; D perhaps matches TRBD1 (5 bases). The length of the CDR3 is 16 residues. V lost 0 bases to trimming and J lost 1 base, with 10 bases between them. The germline V gene encodes CDR1 SGHAT and CDR2 FQNNGV. CDR3 nucleotides: TGTGCCAGCAGCTTAGATGGGGCAGGGTCTGGAAACACCATATATTTT. It is translated as CASSLDGAGSGNTIYF.